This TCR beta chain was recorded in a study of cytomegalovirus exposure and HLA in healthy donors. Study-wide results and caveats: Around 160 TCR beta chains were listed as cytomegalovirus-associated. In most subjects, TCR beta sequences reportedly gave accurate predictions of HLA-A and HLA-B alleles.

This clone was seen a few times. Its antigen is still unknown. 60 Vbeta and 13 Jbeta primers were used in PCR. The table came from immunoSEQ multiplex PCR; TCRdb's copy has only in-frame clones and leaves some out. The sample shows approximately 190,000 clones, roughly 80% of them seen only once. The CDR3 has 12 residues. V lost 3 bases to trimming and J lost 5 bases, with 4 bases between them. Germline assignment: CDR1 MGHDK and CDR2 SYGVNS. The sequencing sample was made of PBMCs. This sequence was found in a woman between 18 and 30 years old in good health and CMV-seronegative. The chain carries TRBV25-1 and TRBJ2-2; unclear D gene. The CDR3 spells CASSDNTGELFF. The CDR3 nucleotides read TGTGCCAGCAGTGACAATACCGGGGAGCTGTTTTTT.